These 28 T cell receptor beta chains share one sample of origin, sequenced in a study of technical replicates of blood from four donors. TCRdb's table, derived via immunoSEQ multiplex PCR, lists solely in-frame clones and lacks some. The data contain around 84,000 clones, around nine tenths of them seen just once; the ten biggest clones take up around 0.24%. Input material: T cells isolated from PBMCs. All receptors derive from a human donor in good health.

This clone was counted a few times. This chain connects TRBV28 to TRBJ1-2, with D tentatively TRBD1 (5 bases). The CDR3 consists of 14 residues. V gave up 7 bases and J gave up 4 bases, with 16 bases separating them. Germline CDR1 MDHEN, CDR2 SYDVKM. CDR3 bases: TGTGCCAGCATGCGAAGGGGAGGGGCCTATGGCTACACCTTC. Translated: CASMRRGGAYGYTF.

The chain has TRBV18 and TRBJ1-1; no definite D call. CDR3 size: 12 residues. Trimming removed 1 base at V and 7 bases at J, with 7 bases between. CDR1 and CDR2 from the germline V gene are KGHSH and LQKENI. CDR3 in DNA: TGTGCCAGCTCACCACAGCCGGGTGAAGCTTTCTTT. It yields the protein CASSPQPGEAFF.

This clone occurred once. The CDR3 protein is CASSLSGQDFNEQFF. Written as DNA, the CDR3 is TGTGCCAGCAGTTTATCCGGACAGGACTTCAATGAGCAGTTCTTC. The rearrangement uses TRBV28 and TRBJ2-1; 7 bases match TRBD1. The CDR3 has 15 residues. Germline CDR1 and CDR2: MDHEN and SYDVKM. V shed 1 base, J shed 6 bases, and the junction held 6 bases outside the gene matches.

Only a few counts were recorded for this clone. The rearrangement links TRBV28 to TRBJ1-1; D is undetermined. This CDR3 is built from 15 residues. The ends were cut back, 4 bases at V and 0 bases at J, with 12 bases in the middle. Looked up from germline, CDR1 is MDHEN and CDR2 is SYDVKM. The CDR3 is CASSSLGEMNTEAFF. The CDR3 bases are TGTGCCAGCAGTTCTCTAGGTGAGATGAACACTGAAGCTTTCTTT. Full variable domain (missing parts from reference TRBV28 and TRBJ1-1): DVKVTQSSRYLVKRTGEKVFLECVQDMDHENMFWYRQDPGLGLRLIYFSYDVKMKEKGDIPEGYSVSREKKERFSLILESASTNQTSMYLCASSSLGEMNTEAFFGQGTRLTVV.

The genes are TRBV9 and TRBJ2-1, with D tentatively TRBD2 (6 bases). Trimming shortened V by 1 base and J by 7 bases, and 12 bases separated the two germline ends. The V gene's germline CDR1 is SGDLS and CDR2 YYNGEE. The CDR3 runs to 14 residues. CDR3 in DNA: TGTGCCAGCAGCGTACATGCACGGGAGAATGAGCAGTTCTTC. This translates into CASSVHARENEQFF.

The chain carries TRBV28 and TRBJ1-5; possible D gene TRBD1, 5 bases. The germline gives CDR1 MDHEN, CDR2 SYDVKM. Trimming removed 3 bases from V and 5 bases from J, with 11 bases in between. This CDR3 is 14 amino acids long. CDR3 sequence: CASSFGTIDQPQHF. Here the CDR3 DNA reads TGTGCCAGCAGTTTCGGGACTATAGATCAGCCCCAGCATTTT.

The chain recombines TRBV28 with TRBJ1-5, with no clear D. The CDR3 contains 15 residues. Trimming removed 5 bases at V and 0 bases at J, with 11 bases between. CDR1 is MDHEN, CDR2 SYDVKM, per germline. CDR3: CASSRWGDSNQPQHF. The CDR3, as DNA: TGTGCCAGCAGTCGCTGGGGAGATAGCAATCAGCCCCAGCATTTT.

This rearrangement joins TRBV4-2 to TRBJ2-5; 7 bases are a match to TRBD1. The junction had 6 bases not matched to a gene; V was cut back by 3 bases and J by 5 bases. CDR3 length: 14 residues. Germline lookup yields CDR1 LGHNA and CDR2 YNFKEQ. The CDR3 here is CASSQRGRSETQYF. The DNA for the CDR3 is TGTGCCAGCAGCCAGAGGGGGCGCAGTGAGACCCAGTACTTC.

This clone appeared a single time. J is TRBJ2-7 and V is TRBV14, with 11 bases that match TRBD1. The CDR3 totals 14 residues. Germline V lookup: CDR1 SGHDN, CDR2 FVKESK. The V gene end was trimmed by 4 bases and the J gene end by 2 bases; junction bases not matched to a gene: 1. The CDR3 sequence: CASSRGQGAYEQYF. Here the CDR3 DNA reads TGTGCCAGCAGCCGGGGACAGGGGGCCTACGAGCAGTACTTC. Together with reference TRBV14 and TRBJ2-7, the CDR3 gives the full variable domain: EAGVTQFPSHSVIEKGQTVTLRCDPISGHDNLYWYRRVMGKEIKFLLHFVKESKQDESGMPNNRFLAERTGGTYSTLKVQPAELEDSGVYFCASSRGQGAYEQYFGPGTRLTVT.

The rearrangement uses TRBV29-1 and TRBJ1-3, with D unclear. The CDR3 runs to 14 residues. V dropped 3 bases and J dropped 0 bases, with 9 bases sitting between them. The germline V gene has CDR1 SQVTM and CDR2 ANQGSEA. CDR3 in DNA: TGCAGCGTTGACAGGTTCAACTCTGGAAACACCATATATTTT. Protein: CSVDRFNSGNTIYF.

V and J are TRBV5-6 and TRBJ2-7; 7 bases fit TRBD1. The CDR3 is 15 amino acids. The V gene's germline CDR1 is SGHDT and CDR2 YYEEEE. V was pared by 1 base and J by 7 bases, with 11 bases of the junction left unmatched. CDR3 coding DNA: TGTGCCAGCAGCTTGTATGGGACAGTGTCTGGAGAGCAGTACTTC. It encodes CASSLYGTVSGEQYF.

The table lists this clone with a few counts. The rearrangement joins TRBV6-6 to TRBJ1-2; possibly TRBD1 for D (6 bases). The CDR3 contains 13 residues. V lost 6 bases and J 8 bases, leaving 16 bases between the germline ends. CDR1 MNHNY and CDR2 SVGAGI come from the germline V gene (reference sequence). CDR3 sequence: CASSQSRQEGYTF. The CDR3 nucleotides read TGTGCCAGCAGCCAATCGAGACAGGAGGGCTACACCTTC.

The CDR3 reads CAISWEGLEAFF. The DNA for the CDR3 is TGTGCCATCAGTTGGGAGGGCCTCGAAGCTTTCTTT. The chain is built from TRBV10-3 and TRBJ1-1; D gene ambiguous. CDR1 and CDR2 from the germline V gene are ENHRY and SYGVKD. The CDR3 sequence is 12 residues long. Between the trimmed V and J ends, which lost 5 bases and 8 bases, there was a span of 12 bases.

V and J are TRBV29-1 and TRBJ1-5; TRBD1 aligns across 9 bases. CDR3 length: 13 amino acids. Unmatched junction bases numbered 5, after V lost 7 bases and J lost 4 bases. The germline V gene encodes CDR1 SQVTM and CDR2 ANQGSEA. The CDR3 coding sequence is TGCAGCGCAAAGACAGGGGGTAATCAGCCCCAGCATTTT. This sequence encodes CSAKTGGNQPQHF.

The V call is TRBV5-6, the J call TRBJ1-5, with D maybe TRBD1 (5 bases). Per the germline V gene, CDR1 is SGHDT and CDR2 is YYEEEE. CDR3 length: 14 residues. The ends were cut back, 2 bases at V and 6 bases at J, with 12 bases in the middle. The CDR3 protein is CASSFTGFGQPQHF. As DNA, the CDR3 is TGTGCCAGCAGCTTCACAGGATTTGGTCAGCCCCAGCATTTT. Together with reference TRBV5-6 and TRBJ1-5, the CDR3 gives the full variable domain: DAGVTQSPTHLIKTRGQQVTLRCSPKSGHDTVSWYQQALGQGPQFIFQYYEEEERQRGNFPDRFSGHQFPNYSSELNVNALLLGDSALYLCASSFTGFGQPQHFGDGTRLSIL.

This chain connects TRBV2 to TRBJ1-1; 10 bases map to TRBD1. The CDR3 length is 15 residues. Per the germline V gene, CDR1 is SNHLY and CDR2 is FYNNEI. With 8 bases clipped from V and 3 bases from J, the junction kept 9 bases outside the gene matches. The CDR3: CASLTPGTGDTEAFF. CDR3 DNA sequence: TGTGCCAGCCTGACACCCGGGACAGGGGACACTGAAGCTTTCTTT.

The chain carries TRBV5-6 and TRBJ2-5; TRBD2 agrees at 7 bases. V trimming: 0 bases; J trimming: 7 bases; junction bases outside the gene matches: 9. The germline CDR1 and CDR2 sequences are SGHDT and YYEEEE. This CDR3 has 15 residues. In nucleotides, the CDR3 is TGTGCCAGCAGCTTGGATTGGGCGGGGGATGGGACCCAGTACTTC. It is translated as CASSLDWAGDGTQYF.

The rearrangement links TRBV27 to TRBJ1-2; D is perhaps TRBD1 (6 bases). Trimming cost V 3 bases and J 3 bases, with 11 bases left between them. The CDR3 consists of 14 residues. From germline, CDR1 is MNHEY and CDR2 SMNVEV (reference sequence). The CDR3 coding sequence is TGTGCCAGCAGTTTCAGGGGACACCACTATGGCTACACCTTC. Its translation: CASSFRGHHYGYTF.

The chain uses TRBV6-5 and TRBJ2-3; D possibly corresponds to TRBD2 (6 bases). The CDR3 is 15 residues long. From germline, CDR1 is MNHEY and CDR2 SVGAGI. The V gene lost 5 bases and the J gene lost 1 base, with 13 bases spanning the gap. DNA of the CDR3: TGTGCCAGCAGTCCCGTCGGCGGGGGCACAGATACGCAGTATTTT. This sequence encodes CASSPVGGGTDTQYF.

The chain combines TRBV21-1 with TRBJ1-3; the DNA was not used to check the table's D call, TRBD1. TRBV21-1 is a recognized pseudogene. This CDR3 comprises 18 residues. The CDR3 protein is CASSKHRQENPSGNTIYF. The CDR3 DNA reads as TGTGCCAGCAGCAAACATCGACAGGAAAACCCTTCTGGAAACACCATATATTTT.

The gene calls are TRBV7-3 and TRBJ2-3; 7 positions match TRBD2. Germline CDR1 SGHTA, CDR2 FQGTGA. Trimming took 6 bases from V and 3 from J; bases not matched to a gene: 9. This CDR3 contains 15 residues. The CDR3 reads CASSERLATTDTQYF. For the CDR3, the DNA is TGTGCCAGCAGTGAGAGACTAGCCACAACAGATACGCAGTATTTT.

The chain has TRBV5-1 and TRBJ2-3, with 13 bases identical to TRBD2. This CDR3 is 17 amino acids long. With 0 bases clipped from V and 5 bases from J, the junction kept 6 bases outside the gene matches. The germline V gene encodes CDR1 SGHRS and CDR2 YFSETQ. DNA of the CDR3: TGCGCCAGCAGCTTGGGACTAGCGGGGGGTTCTGTAGATACGCAGTATTTT. Translation gives CASSLGLAGGSVDTQYF.

This chain joins TRBV30 and TRBJ1-5, with TRBD1 matching over 9 bases. Losses at the gene ends were 2 bases for V and 6 bases for J; bases not matched to a gene: 5. This CDR3 is built from 14 residues. Germline CDR1 is GTSNPN and CDR2 is SVGIG (reference sequence). The CDR3 loop is CAWSWGQGSQPQHF. DNA for the CDR3: TGTGCCTGGAGTTGGGGACAGGGAAGTCAGCCCCAGCATTTT.

Only a few counts were recorded for this clone. The J gene is TRBJ1-5, the V gene TRBV2, with a tentative D call TRBD1 (5 bases). Per the germline V gene, CDR1 is SNHLY and CDR2 is FYNNEI. Trimming removed 2 bases from V and 3 bases from J, with 11 bases in between. This CDR3 spans 15 amino acids. The CDR3 sequence is CASSEWRGPNQPQHF. The CDR3 DNA reads TGTGCCAGCAGTGAATGGAGGGGACCCAATCAGCCCCAGCATTTT.

The chain joins TRBV11-3 to TRBJ1-1; the D is unclear. V dropped 4 bases and J dropped 1 base, with 10 bases sitting between them. This CDR3 has 14 amino acids. Germline-derived CDR1 and CDR2 are SGHNT and YENEEA. The CDR3 nucleotides read TGTGCCAGCAGCTCAAGGGAGGGGAACACTGAAGCTTTCTTT. Translation: CASSSREGNTEAFF.

J is TRBJ1-2 and V is TRBV10-1, with D perhaps TRBD1 (5 bases). With 8 bases removed from V and 5 bases from J, the gap between germline ends came to 15 bases. Germline loops: CDR1 WNHNN, CDR2 SYGVQD (reference sequence). CDR3 size: 13 residues. For the CDR3, the DNA is TGCGCCAGCGGCCAGGGCCTCTCATATGGCTACACCTTC. Translated, it gives CASGQGLSYGYTF.

The chain is built from TRBV28 and TRBJ2-1; D unclear. Germline CDR1 and CDR2: MDHEN and SYDVKM. CDR3 length: 17 amino acids. The V end lost 6 bases, the J end lost 3 bases, and 21 bases lay between the germline ends. CDR3 in DNA: TGTGCCAGCAGCTACTCTACCCTGGCGGCCGACTACAATGAGCAGTTCTTC. As protein: CASSYSTLAADYNEQFF.

The rearrangement links TRBV11-3 to TRBJ2-7, with TRBD2 as a possible D gene (6 bases). The CDR3 spans 13 residues. Germline CDR1 and CDR2: SGHNT and YENEEA. Between the trimmed V and J ends, which lost 3 bases and 1 base, there was a span of 7 bases. CDR3 nucleotide sequence: TGTGCCAGCAGCTTTGGGGGGTCCTACGAGCAGTACTTC. Translation gives CASSFGGSYEQYF.